This T cell receptor beta chain was obtained from a study of shared clonotypes between healthy human individuals. Looking at the study overall: The donor pool was made up of a couple of women and three men aged 18 to 49.

Naive CD8 cells lacked CD45RO and underwent positive selection for CCR7, leaving out terminally differentiated effector memory CD45RA+ cells. Every one of the donors was a Caucasian adult that lived in Nashville, Tennessee. Across several immunoSEQ plates, the genomic DNA of each subset was split evenly. The table came from immunoSEQ multiplex PCR; TCRdb's copy has only in-frame clones and leaves some out. The table includes about 2 million clones, approximately 95% detected once. V was pared by 1 base and J by 1 base, with 13 bases of the junction left unmatched. CDR1 SGHVS and CDR2 FQNEAQ come from the germline V gene. The length of the CDR3 is 19 residues.

What was sequenced was naive CD8+ T cells sorted from blood. V and J are TRBV7-8 and TRBJ2-7; 10 nucleotides match TRBD2. This sequence originates from a man between 18 and 35 years old in good health. Here the CDR3 reads CASSLGPVLAGITSYEQYF. The CDR3 nucleotides are TGTGCCAGCAGCTTAGGGCCCGTACTAGCGGGGATTACGTCCTACGAGCAGTACTTC.